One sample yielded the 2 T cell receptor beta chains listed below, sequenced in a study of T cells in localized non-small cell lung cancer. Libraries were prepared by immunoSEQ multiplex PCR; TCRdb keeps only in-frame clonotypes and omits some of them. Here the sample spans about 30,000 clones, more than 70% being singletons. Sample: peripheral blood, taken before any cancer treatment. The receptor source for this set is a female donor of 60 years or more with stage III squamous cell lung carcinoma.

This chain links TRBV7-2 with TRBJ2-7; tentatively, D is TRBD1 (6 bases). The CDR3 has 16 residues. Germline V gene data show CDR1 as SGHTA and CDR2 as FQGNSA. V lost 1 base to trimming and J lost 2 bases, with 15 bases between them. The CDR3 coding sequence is TGTGCCAGCAGCTTAGGGAGTAGCAGGGGCACCTACGAGCAGTACTTC. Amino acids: CASSLGSSRGTYEQYF.

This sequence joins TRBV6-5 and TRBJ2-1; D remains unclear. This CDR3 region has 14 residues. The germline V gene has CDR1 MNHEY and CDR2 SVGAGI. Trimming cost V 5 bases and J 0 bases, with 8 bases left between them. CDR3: CASSRQSSYNEQFF. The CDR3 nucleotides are TGTGCCAGCAGTCGTCAGAGCTCCTACAATGAGCAGTTCTTC.